The rows below give T cell receptor beta chains drawn from one sample of a study of identifying expanded T cells in peripheral blood. TCRdb's table, derived via immunoSEQ multiplex PCR, lists solely in-frame clones and lacks some. The table lists some 99,000 clones, approximately 90% of them singletons. Input material: blood. The receptors originated from a person aged 18 to 75 in good health. The conserved cysteine and the conserved F or W are not part of the CDR3 here.

v_gene	j_gene	CDR3aa
TRBV10-3	TRBJ2-7	ASTLDGVEERY
TRBV6-6	TRBJ1-2	ASRDTGNSNYGYT
TRBV30	TRBJ1-6	AWTWQDRSPLH
TRBV4-1	TRBJ2-5	ASSQVGGGGETQY
TRBV18	TRBJ2-3	ASSLTGRDTQY
TRBV7-2	TRBJ2-7	ASSSTAISYEQY
TRBV6-1	TRBJ2-3	ASSQIADTQY
TRBV5-8	TRBJ1-2	ASSLDSYGYT
TRBV25-1	TRBJ2-5	ASSLTGTAQETQY
TRBV7-3	TRBJ2-2	ASSPNTGELF
TRBV5-1	TRBJ2-2	ASSLADREDTGELF
TRBV14	TRBJ2-2	ASSPQRANTGELF
TRBV5-1	TRBJ1-1	ASSLEGVSTEAF
TRBV28	TRBJ2-1	ASSSRDRYNEQF
TRBV14	TRBJ2-7	ASSPPGGVGEQY
TRBV4-3	TRBJ1-2	ASSQDLLGGTYGYT
TRBV7-9	TRBJ2-1	ASSFGTNDEQF
TRBV6-1	TRBJ2-3	ASSRIAGLTDTQY
TRBV12-1	TRBJ1-4	ASSFVCTFNEKLF
TRBV19	TRBJ2-1	ASRGRGTSGNEQF
TRBV7-6	TRBJ2-3	ASSLGTSDTQY
TRBV29-1	TRBJ1-3	SVEGLTGNTIY
TRBV18	TRBJ2-7	ASSGGRDYEQY
TRBV2	TRBJ2-5	ASSLRY
TRBV16	TRBJ2-1	ASTSGAGPYNEQF
TRBV11-3	TRBJ1-1	ASSLGRATEAF
TRBV2	TRBJ1-1	ASSVGGRMNTEAF
TRBV9	TRBJ2-6	ASTHGSSGANVLT
TRBV7-2	TRBJ2-5	ASSLGDRGTAGTQY
TRBV29-1	TRBJ2-3	SVAASEAVDTQY
TRBV28	TRBJ2-7	ASRKTGPNSYEQY
TRBV6-1	TRBJ1-2	ASSPGQGNYGYT
TRBV5-1	TRBJ1-5	ASRTGWDQPQH
TRBV6-1	TRBJ2-2	ASSLGRETTGELF
TRBV2	TRBJ2-7	ASRRTGGYEQY
TRBV25-1	TRBJ2-1	ASALTSGNNEQF
TRBV4-2	TRBJ2-1	ASSQDREDNEQF
TRBV7-9	TRBJ2-1	ASTSPAVGSSYNEQF
TRBV5-1	TRBJ2-3	ASRRTSGGSTDTQY
TRBV7-3	TRBJ2-3	ASSPPSGGARDTQY
TRBV11-2	TRBJ2-3	ASSLNADTQY
TRBV7-6	TRBJ2-3	ASSRRGGTGDTQY
TRBV5-1	TRBJ2-1	ASSGRQGNSYNEQF
TRBV2	TRBJ1-2	ASSEFYPAENYGYT
TRBV5-1	TRBJ2-5	ASSLVSGGEETQY
TRBV6-6	TRBJ1-6	ASRGSSYNSPLH
TRBV30	TRBJ1-2	AWSRHRVGGYT
TRBV30	TRBJ1-2	AWSLRVGGYT
TRBV5-1	TRBJ2-2	ASSSLDSTGELF
TRBV7-2	TRBJ1-1	ASRRSGGTEAF
TRBV19	TRBJ2-7	ASASATSGSYEQY
TRBV7-9	TRBJ1-5	ASSPSADRGSGNQPQH
TRBV6-6	TRBJ1-3	ASSHTLTSGNTIY
TRBV11-2	TRBJ1-2	ASSFLGTGGEAGYT
TRBV5-1	TRBJ1-3	ASSLGQVENTIY
TRBV11-2	TRBJ1-2	ASSQTTGGSGYT
TRBV7-6	TRBJ2-2	ASSPPGRTNTGELF
TRBV2	TRBJ2-7	ASRTGVSEQY
TRBV6-1	TRBJ1-5	ASSVYSGENNQPQH